Included here is one T cell receptor beta chain sequence, with context. TCRdb ran MiXCR on the reads and lists one entry per CDR3 protein. The data contain 100,000 or so distinct CDR3 sequences, approximately 15% of them singletons. These data belong to a study of T cell repertoires in cytomegalovirus infection. Germline CDR1 MDHEN, CDR2 SYDVKM. The CDR3 sequence is 14 residues long. Trimming removed 2 bases at V and 4 bases at J, with 11 bases between. The sample was PBMCs. The sequence came from a human donor in good health (CMV status not recorded). Some clones in this sample may be carry-over from other donors' samples. This chain connects TRBV28 to TRBJ1-1; possible D gene TRBD1, 5 bases. The CDR3 loop is CASSLEGLGTEAFF. As DNA, the CDR3 is TGTGCCAGCAGTTTAGAGGGGTTGGGCACTGAAGCTTTCTTT.